Detailed here is one T cell receptor (beta chain). Many counts were recorded for this clonotype. No cognate antigen has been identified for it. Base quality data are lacking; no much larger clone is found one base away. This sample was taken from a study of T cells in Graves' hyperthyroidism and ophthalmopathy (dated 2019 in TCRdb). In terms of the full investigation: Peripheral blood was sampled at the time of initial diagnosis, prior to any treatment. To identify TCR V-J signatures that set the groups apart, the researchers used a discovery cohort of about a hundred patients, made up of about 44 with Graves' ophthalmopathy and around 58 with stable Graves' hyperthyroidism. Prospective prediction of ophthalmopathy was tested in an independent validation cohort consisting of roughly 20 hyperthyroidism patients and approximately 16 patients who later progressed to ophthalmopathy. The roughly 100 discovery patients were randomly divided into training and test sets at a 7:3 ratio. In addition, the study compared T-cell repertoires in thyroid tissue and in blood from five to seven Graves' hyperthyroidism patients. Following sampling, methimazole starting at 30 mg daily was given to hyperthyroidism patients, and high-dose intravenous methylprednisolone was given to ophthalmopathy patients. According to the paper, TCR Vbeta CDR3 sequencing was carried out on some 140 peripheral blood samples, which came from about 45 ophthalmopathy, under 80 hyperthyroidism and roughly 17 progressor patients.

Summary of the overall study and its limitations: In cross-validation, a model built on a 13 V-J signature told ophthalmopathy apart from stable hyperthyroidism with 85% to 90% sensitivity and approximately 81% specificity, and in testing the same model reached 80%/75%. In validation, progression to ophthalmopathy was predicted by the model with roughly 69% sensitivity and roughly 76% specificity, a median of approximately 6.5 months before onset. Sample size was not statistically predetermined, and investigators were not blinded to group allocation. Most expanded thyroid clonotypes (frequency above 0.001) were also detected in blood, suggesting blood repertoires may reflect thyroid immune responses.

The TCR beta CDR3 regions were amplified from the RNA transcripts. The first round of RT-PCR for the TCR CDR3 was performed with the HTBI primer set and the Qiagen OneStep RT-PCR kit. A second multiplex PCR round built the libraries, followed by size selection and purification. Paired-end sequencing of the libraries was performed with 100 bp reads on an Illumina HiSeq2000. Concerning the study's data processing: Raw data were processed with SOAPnuke, discarding reads with adapters, uncalled bases, mean Phred below 15, or no exact constant-primer or identifier match. High-quality paired reads were merged using COPE v1.2.5, and each unique nucleotide sequence was defined as a clonotype. MiTCR v1.1 was used to align clonotypes to the IMGT TRBV, TRBD and TRBJ reference segments. Only V-J combinations with frequency above 0.0001, covering about 99% of repertoires, were analysed. A TCS score was defined as the ratio of F50 (clonal expansion) to E x V (chaos), with BLOSUM62-based TCRdist applied between CDR3 peptides within each V-J. Welch's t-statistics and random forest reduced roughly 540 V-J features to fewer than 15, which were used in a naive Bayes classifier (R e1071). TCRdb's own reprocessing of the public reads used fastp at Q25 and MiXCR and kept productive beta chains. When rows share a CDR3 protein, they turn into one entry using the most common DNA and genes. The V and J calls were not made by the authors but by TCRdb's processing. In this sample the table shows around 190,000 distinct CDR3 sequences, roughly 17% of which occur a single time. The ten most abundant clones make up roughly 49% of the sample.

Stable Graves' hyperthyroidism was defined as no progression to ophthalmopathy during 18 months of follow-up. Hyperthyroidism patients were aged 18 to 65 years and newly diagnosed, with disease duration of less than 2 months. Exclusion was applied to patients with uncontrolled infections, other autoimmune diseases, pregnancy or lactation. Clinical symptoms, serum thyroxine and TRAb, thyroid ultrasound, and orbital computed tomography formed the basis for the diagnoses. PBMCs were isolated from 10 ml of fresh peripheral blood by Ficoll-Paque density gradient centrifugation. Total RNA was extracted with Trizol reagent, and quality was checked on an Agilent 2100 Bioanalyzer. The germline V gene encodes CDR1 MDHEN and CDR2 SYDVKM. V lost 6 bases and J lost 6 bases; the stretch between them is 12 bases long. CDR3 length: 12 amino acids, cysteine to phenylalanine. The kept DNA is CDR3 alone, 36 bases in frame from the first base.

The TCR comes from a woman aged 45-65 years with Graves' hyperthyroidism. The chain employs TRBV28 and TRBJ2-7; TRBD2 is a possible D gene, resting on 7 matching bases. Sequencing input: blood. Here is the DNA: TGTGCCAGCAGCGGAGGGGGGGTCGAGCAGTACTTC. The translation is CASSGGGVEQYF.